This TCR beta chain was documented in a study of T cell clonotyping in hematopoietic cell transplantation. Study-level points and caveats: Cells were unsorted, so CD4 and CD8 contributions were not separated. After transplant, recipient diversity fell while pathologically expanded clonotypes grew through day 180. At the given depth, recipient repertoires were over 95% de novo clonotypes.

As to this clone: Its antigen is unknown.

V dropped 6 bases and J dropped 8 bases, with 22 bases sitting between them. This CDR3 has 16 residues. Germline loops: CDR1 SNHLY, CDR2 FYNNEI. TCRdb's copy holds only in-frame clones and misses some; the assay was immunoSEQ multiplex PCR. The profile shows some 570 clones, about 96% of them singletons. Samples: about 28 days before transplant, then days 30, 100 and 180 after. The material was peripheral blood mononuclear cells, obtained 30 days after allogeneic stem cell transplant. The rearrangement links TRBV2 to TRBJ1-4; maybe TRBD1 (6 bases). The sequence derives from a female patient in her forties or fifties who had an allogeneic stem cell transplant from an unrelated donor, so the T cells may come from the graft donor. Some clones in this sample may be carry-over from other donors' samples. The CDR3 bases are TGTGCCAGCAGGGACCGTACAGGGAGTGTGCGAGAAAAACTGTTTTTT. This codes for CASRDRTGSVREKLFF.